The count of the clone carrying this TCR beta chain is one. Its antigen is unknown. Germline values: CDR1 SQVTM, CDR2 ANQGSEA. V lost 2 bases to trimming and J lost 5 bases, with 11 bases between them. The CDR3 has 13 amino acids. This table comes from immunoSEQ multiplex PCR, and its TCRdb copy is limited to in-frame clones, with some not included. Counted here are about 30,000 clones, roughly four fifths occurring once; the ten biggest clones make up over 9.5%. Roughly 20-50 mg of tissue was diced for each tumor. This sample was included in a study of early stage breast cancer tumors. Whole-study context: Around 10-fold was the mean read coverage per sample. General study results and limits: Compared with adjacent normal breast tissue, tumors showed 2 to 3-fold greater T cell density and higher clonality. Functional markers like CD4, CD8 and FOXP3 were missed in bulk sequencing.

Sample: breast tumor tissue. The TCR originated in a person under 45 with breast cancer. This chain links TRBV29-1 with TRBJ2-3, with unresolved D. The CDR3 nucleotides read TGCAGCGTTGAACGGGTCGAGAGAGATACGCAGTATTTT. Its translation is CSVERVERDTQYF.